This T cell receptor beta chain was sequenced during a study of T-cell reconstitution after alpha-beta-depleted transplantation in children. Study outcomes and limitations: About two months after transplant, alpha-beta T cells reportedly came from several hundred expanded graft clones.

This clonotype was recorded at least ten times. The antigen remains unidentified. This CDR3 spans 15 amino acids. The trim removed 3 bases at V and 7 bases at J, leaving 7 bases unmatched. The germline V gene encodes CDR1 DFQATT and CDR2 SNEGSKA (reference sequence). Unique molecular identifiers were incorporated during preparation of the TCRbeta library. From the PCR reads, TCRdb called clonotypes with MiXCR, one entry per CDR3 protein. Among around 450,000 distinct CDR3 sequences listed, around two fifths were seen once. The source material was PBMCs, sampled before TCRalphabeta/CD19-depleted stem cell transplant. The clonotype was recovered from a girl aged 2 to 10 with aplastic anemia, due to receive a stem cell transplant. The chain employs TRBV20-1 and TRBJ1-5, with 12 bases fitting TRBD1. The DNA for the CDR3 is TGCAGTGCTAGTGCCGGGACAGGGGGCGGACAGCCCCAGCATTTT. Amino acid sequence: CSASAGTGGGQPQHF.